This T cell receptor (beta chain) was retrieved from a study of blood T cell repertoires in COVID-19. Study summary: Acute and convalescent COVID-19 specimens originated in the United States, Italy and Spain. T cells, B-cell-depleted T cells, or PBMCs supplied cDNA or gDNA.

In the study's own analysis: Counts of nucleated cells, estimated from reference gene primer amplification, were obtained. Sequencing used immunoSEQ multiplex PCR; TCRdb keeps in-frame clones, though not all of them. The DNA was the basis for D and trimming; V, J and clone size are from that table. Of tens of thousands of clones in the sample, around 86% were seen once. A word on this clone: One end of the junction is discordant with germline, which a read error may explain.

This CDR3 has 15 residues. Per the germline V gene, CDR1 is SSHAT and CDR2 is FNYEAQ (reference sequence). Input material: peripheral blood. The chain combines TRBV7-7 with TRBJ2-1; 9 positions match TRBD2. The clonotype was recovered from a woman of 80 years or more with active or convalescent COVID-19. The CDR3 region is CASSLGSGGPNEQFF. CDR3 coding DNA: TGTGCTAGCAGCTTAGGTAGCGGGGGACCAAATGAGCAGTTCTTC.